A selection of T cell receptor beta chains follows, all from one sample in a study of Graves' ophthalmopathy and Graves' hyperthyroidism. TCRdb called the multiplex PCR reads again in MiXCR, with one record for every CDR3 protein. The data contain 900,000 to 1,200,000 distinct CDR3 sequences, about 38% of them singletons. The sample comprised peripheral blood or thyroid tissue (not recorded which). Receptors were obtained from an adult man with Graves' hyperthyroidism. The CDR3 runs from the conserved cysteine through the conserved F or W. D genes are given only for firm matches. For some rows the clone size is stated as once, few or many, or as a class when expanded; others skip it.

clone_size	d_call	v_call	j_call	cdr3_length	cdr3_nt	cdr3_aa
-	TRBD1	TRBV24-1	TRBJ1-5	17	TGTGCCACCAGTTACTCCGGACAGGGAGGAACAAATCAGCCCCAGCATTTT	CATSYSGQGGTNQPQHF
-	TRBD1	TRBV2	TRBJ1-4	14	TGTGCCAGCAGTTCGACAGGGCCGAATGAAAAACTGTTTTTT	CASSSTGPNEKLFF
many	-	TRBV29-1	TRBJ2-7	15	TGCAGCGTTGAACTTGGGCCCCAAAACACCTACGAGCAGTACTTC	CSVELGPQNTYEQYF
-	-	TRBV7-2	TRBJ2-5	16	TGTGCCAGCAGGCCCCATCAGGGCAGGCGCTCTGGGGCCCAGTACTTC	CASRPHQGRRSGAQYF
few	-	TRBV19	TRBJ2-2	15	TGTGCCAGTAGTGCTTACAGGCCGAACACCGGGGAGCTGTTTTTT	CASSAYRPNTGELFF
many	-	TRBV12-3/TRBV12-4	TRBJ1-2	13	TGTGCCAGCAGTGGGCGAGGGACTTATGGCTACACCTTC	CASSGRGTYGYTF
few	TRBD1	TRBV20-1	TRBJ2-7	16	TGCAGTGCTAGAGGAGCGCCGGGACAGAGAAATTCCGAGCAGTACTTC	CSARGAPGQRNSEQYF
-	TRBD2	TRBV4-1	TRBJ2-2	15	TGCGCCAGCAGCCAACTAGCGGGAACTAGCGGGGAGCTGTTTTTT	CASSQLAGTSGELFF
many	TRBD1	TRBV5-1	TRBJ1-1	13	TGCGCCAGCAGCATGACAGGGAGCACTGAAGCTTTCTTT	CASSMTGSTEAFF
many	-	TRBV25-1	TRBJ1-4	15	TGTGCCAGCAGTGAACATCAGCGCCTGAATGAAAAACTGTTTTTT	CASSEHQRLNEKLFF
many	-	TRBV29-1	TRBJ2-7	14	TGCAGCGTTGTGTTATTCGTCAGCTCCTACGAGCAGTACTTC	CSVVLFVSSYEQYF
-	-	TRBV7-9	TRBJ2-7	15	TGTGCCAGCAGCTTAGCTCTGGGGGGAGGCTACGAGCAGTACTTC	CASSLALGGGYEQYF
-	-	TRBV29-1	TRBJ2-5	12	TGCAGCGTTTGGGCAGTCCAAGAGACCCAGTACTTC	CSVWAVQETQYF
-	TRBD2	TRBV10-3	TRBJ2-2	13	TGTGCCTTGGGACTAGCGGGAGCCGGGGAGCTGTTTTTT	CALGLAGAGELFF
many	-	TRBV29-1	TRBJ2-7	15	TGCAGCGCCCTAGGTGCGGGAATGGAGGGCTACGAGCAGTACTTC	CSALGAGMEGYEQYF
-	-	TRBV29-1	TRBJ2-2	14	TGCAGCGTTCTCAAGACGGGTAACACCGGGGAGCTGTTTTTT	CSVLKTGNTGELFF
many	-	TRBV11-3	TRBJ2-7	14	TGTGCCAGCAGCTTAGGCGGGACAGACTACGAGCAGTACTTC	CASSLGGTDYEQYF
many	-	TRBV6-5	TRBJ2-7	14	TGCGCCAGCAGCCCCCGGGCAGGGAGTTACGAGCAGTACTTC	CASSPRAGSYEQYF
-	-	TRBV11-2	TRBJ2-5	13	TGTGCCAGCAGCTTAGGCCGGGATCAGCCCCAGTACTTC	CASSLGRDQPQYF
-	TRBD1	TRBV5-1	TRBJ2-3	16	TGCGCCAGCAGCTCCGGACAGGGGGCGCGATCTGATACGCAGTATTTT	CASSSGQGARSDTQYF
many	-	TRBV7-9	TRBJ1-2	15	TGTGCCAGCAGCGCCCCCGGGGATCCCTTCTATGGCTACACCTTC	CASSAPGDPFYGYTF
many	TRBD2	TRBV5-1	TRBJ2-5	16	TGCGCCAGCACTTGGACTAGCGGCGGTACGAAAGAGACCCAGTACTTC	CASTWTSGGTKETQYF
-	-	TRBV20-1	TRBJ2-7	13	TGCAGTGCTGGAGGGACGTCGGCCTACGAGCAGTACTTC	CSAGGTSAYEQYF
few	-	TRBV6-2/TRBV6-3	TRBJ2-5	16	TGTGCCAGCAGTTACTCCAGGGGTGGAGTATCGGAGACCCAGTACTTC	CASSYSRGGVSETQYF
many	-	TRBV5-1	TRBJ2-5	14	TGCGCCAGCAGCTTGGCAGGTTGGGGCGAGACCCAGTACTTC	CASSLAGWGETQYF
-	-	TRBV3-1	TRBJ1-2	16	TGTGCCAGCAGCCAAGATCCGGGGGCGCCTAACTATGGCTACACCTTC	CASSQDPGAPNYGYTF
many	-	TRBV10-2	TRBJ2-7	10	TGCGCCAGTGGGACCGACGAGCAGTACTTC	CASGTDEQYF
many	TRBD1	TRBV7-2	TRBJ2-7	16	TGTGCCAGCAGCCCTAGACCGGGACAGCCAACCTACGAGCAGTACTTC	CASSPRPGQPTYEQYF
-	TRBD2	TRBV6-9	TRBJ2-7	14	TGTGCCAGCCGGAGGGAGCGGGAGGCCGACGAGCAGTACTTC	CASRREREADEQYF
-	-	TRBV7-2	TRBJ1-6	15	TGTGCCAGCAGCACCCACCGACAGTTGGGGTCACCCCTCCACTTT	CASSTHRQLGSPLHF
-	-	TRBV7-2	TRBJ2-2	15	TGTGCCAGCAGCTCGAGGAATGGAGACACCGGGGAGCTGTTTTTT	CASSSRNGDTGELFF
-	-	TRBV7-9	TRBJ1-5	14	TGTGTCAGCAGCGTAGGGGGGAGCAATCAGCCCCAGCATTTT	CVSSVGGSNQPQHF
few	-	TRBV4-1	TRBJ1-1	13	TGCGCCAGCAGGCCCGCGGGGGGCACTGAAGCTTTCTTT	CASRPAGGTEAFF
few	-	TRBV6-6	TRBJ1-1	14	TGTGCCAGCAGTTACTCGTTCGACAGAAGAGAAGCTTTCTTT	CASSYSFDRREAFF
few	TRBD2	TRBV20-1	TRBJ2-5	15	TGCAGTGCTATGGTAGGGACTAGCTGGCAAGAGACCCAGTACTTC	CSAMVGTSWQETQYF
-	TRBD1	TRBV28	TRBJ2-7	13	TGTGCCAGCAGGGATGGACAGGCCTACGAGCAGTACTTC	CASRDGQAYEQYF
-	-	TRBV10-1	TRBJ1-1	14	TGCGCCAGCAGTGACGGTGATATGAACACTGAAGCTTTCTTT	CASSDGDMNTEAFF